This T cell receptor beta chain appears in the sequencing data of a study of monozygotic twins with inflammatory bowel disease. Study-level results: Separate T cell subtypes could not be resolved from one another.

Notes on this clonotype: Its cognate antigen is unknown.

The authors used 3500 ng of total RNA per TCR library. cDNA was made in eight separate reactions per sample. Via template switching, UMIs carrying a 6-nucleotide sample barcode were introduced. TCRdb processed the 5' RACE reads again and assigns one entry to each CDR3 protein, with no DNA. This repertoire includes 300,000 to 400,000 distinct CDR3 sequences. This clonotype was obtained from a human donor with ulcerative colitis or Crohn's disease, or a healthy co-twin of an affected twin (not recorded which). The sample was blood.

The CDR3 sequence is CASSPTWLESYEQYF. The rearrangement joins TRBV7-9 to TRBJ2-7. The germline V gene has CDR1 SEHNR and CDR2 FQNEAQ (reference sequence). This CDR3 has 15 amino acids.